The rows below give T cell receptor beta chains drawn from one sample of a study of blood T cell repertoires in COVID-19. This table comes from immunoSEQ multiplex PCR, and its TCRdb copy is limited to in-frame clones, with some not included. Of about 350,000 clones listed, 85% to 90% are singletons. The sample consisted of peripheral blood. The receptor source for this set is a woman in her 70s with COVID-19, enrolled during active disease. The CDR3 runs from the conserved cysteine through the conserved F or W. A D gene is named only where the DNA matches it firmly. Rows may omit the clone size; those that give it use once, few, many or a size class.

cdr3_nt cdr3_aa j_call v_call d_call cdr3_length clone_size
TGTGCCAGCAGTCAAAGCAGGGGGTGGTACTATGGCTACACCTTC CASSQSRGWYYGYTF TRBJ1-2 TRBV3-1/TRBV3-2 TRBD1 15 .
TGCAGCGTTGAAGAGGGAGGGAATCGGGCCTATGGCTACACCTTC CSVEEGGNRAYGYTF TRBJ1-2 TRBV29-1 . 15 .
TGTGCCAGCACCCCCTCTCGAACAGGGTATGAACTGTTTTTT CASTPSRTGYELFF TRBJ1-4 TRBV2 . 14 .
TGTGCCATCAGTGGGGGGGGGACCACTGAAGCTTTCTTT CAISGGGTTEAFF TRBJ1-1 TRBV10-3 . 13 .
TGCGCCAGCAGCCAATCGCAGAAACTGTTTTTT CASSQSQKLFF TRBJ1-4 TRBV4-1 . 11 .
TGTGCCACCAGAGGGGAAAGAGTCTATGGCTACACCTTC CATRGERVYGYTF TRBJ1-2 TRBV28 . 13 once
TGTGCCACCAGTCGGGGGGCGGAGTACGAGCAGTACTTC CATSRGAEYEQYF TRBJ2-7 TRBV24-1 . 13 .
TGTGCCAGCAGTTTACGGCGCCTGGGAGATTCACCCCTCCACTTT CASSLRRLGDSPLHF TRBJ1-6 TRBV27 . 15 .
TGTGCCAGCAGGCGCGGGACAGTTGAAGCTTTCTTT CASRRGTVEAFF TRBJ1-1 TRBV28 TRBD1 12 .
TGCGCCAGCAGCCAAGGTTGGACAGACACTGAAGCTTTCTTT CASSQGWTDTEAFF TRBJ1-1 TRBV4-1 . 14 .
TGCGCCAGCAGCCGGGACAGTGCTAAGGGAGAGCAGTACTTC CASSRDSAKGEQYF TRBJ2-7 TRBV5-1 TRBD1 14 .